Each of the 21 T cell receptor beta chains below was sequenced from the same sample in a study of OX40 agonist ivuxolimab in advanced cancers. Clones were sequenced by immunoSEQ multiplex PCR, and TCRdb holds only the in-frame ones, with some missing. The sample gives about 65,000 clones, around nine tenths of which show up once; under 0.5% is in the top ten. The material was CD4+ or CD8+ T cells sorted from blood, obtained in a trial of the OX40 agonist ivuxolimab. The receptors come from an adult with an advanced solid tumor such as melanoma, head and neck, liver or kidney cancer.

CDR3 in DNA: TGTGCCAGCAGTTTATCGAGAGGGGGTGAAAAACTGTTTTTT. Amino acid sequence: CASSLSRGGEKLFF. This chain links TRBV27 with TRBJ1-4; D possibly corresponds to TRBD1 (6 bases). Trimming took 0 bases from V and 7 from J, leaving 9 bases between them. Germline V gene sequence: CDR1 MNHEY, CDR2 SMNVEV (reference sequence). This CDR3 is built from 14 residues.

The rearrangement uses TRBV10-2 and TRBJ2-5, with TRBD2 matching 12 bases. The CDR3 spans 15 residues. Germline CDR1 and CDR2: WSHSY and SAAADI. The V and J ends lost 2 bases and 2 bases, in that order; junction bases with no gene match: 0. Here the CDR3 reads CASSELAGGQETQYF. DNA of the CDR3: TGCGCCAGCAGTGAGCTAGCGGGGGGGCAAGAGACCCAGTACTTC.

The chain couples TRBV27 to TRBJ2-5; the match to TRBD1 covers 7 bases. The CDR3 covers 18 residues. Looked up from germline, CDR1 is MNHEY and CDR2 is SMNVEV (reference sequence). V shed 2 bases and J 0 bases; nucleotides not matched to a gene: 12. CDR3 in DNA: TGTGCCAGCAGTTTAAGGGGGCCGGATAGGGTATACCAAGAGACCCAGTACTTC. The encoded protein is CASSLRGPDRVYQETQYF.

Details on this clone: Other nucleotide sequences in the sample specify the same CDR3. The gene calls are TRBV30 and TRBJ2-3, with a tentative D call TRBD2 (8 bases). Germline V lookup: CDR1 GTSNPN, CDR2 SVGIG (reference sequence). CDR3 length equals 14 residues. Trimming removed 5 bases from V and 8 bases from J, with 20 bases in between. This chain's CDR3 is CAWQGGAGGSTQYF. CDR3 bases: TGTGCCTGGCAGGGGGGGGCGGGGGGAAGTACGCAGTATTTT.

The V gene is TRBV6-6, the J gene TRBJ1-6; 7 positions agree with TRBD1. Germline V CDR1 and CDR2: MNHNY, SVGAGI (reference sequence). The trim removed 4 bases at V and 7 bases at J, leaving 4 bases unmatched. The CDR3 is made up of 14 amino acids. CDR3 nucleotide sequence: TGTGCCAGCAGTTCGGGCAGGGGGAATTCACCCCTCCACTTT. It encodes CASSSGRGNSPLHF.

This chain connects TRBV27 to TRBJ2-7, with TRBD2 matching over 15 bases. V shed 3 bases and J 1 base; nucleotides not matched to a gene: 4. The germline gives CDR1 MNHEY, CDR2 SMNVEV (reference sequence). The CDR3 spans 17 residues. This CDR3 reads CASSFRTSGGASYEQYF. As DNA, the CDR3 is TGTGCCAGCAGTTTCCGGACTAGCGGGGGGGCGTCCTACGAGCAGTACTTC.

A remark on this clone: A read error may account for a junction end that differs from germline. This chain connects TRBV7-6 to TRBJ2-1; 8 bases are a match to TRBD2. CDR1 is SGHVS and CDR2 is FNYEAQ in the germline V gene. The CDR3 is 12 residues long. The CDR3 loop reads CASSPGRDERFF. CDR3 coding DNA: TGTGCCAGCAGCCCCGGGAGGGACGAGCGGTTCTTC.

The chain carries TRBV20-1 and TRBJ1-1; unclear D gene. Germline V gives CDR1 DFQATT, CDR2 SNEGSKA (reference sequence). The CDR3 has 11 residues. V was trimmed by 3 bases and J by 9 bases, leaving 11 bases between them. In nucleotides, the CDR3 is TGCAGTGCTAGGTCAGACTCAAAAGCTTTCTTT. Translation gives CSARSDSKAFF.

The chain joins TRBV5-1 to TRBJ2-5; the match to TRBD1 covers 8 bases. The CDR3 is 17 amino acids. V was pared by 0 bases and J by 7 bases, with 14 bases of the junction left unmatched. The germline V gene encodes CDR1 SGHRS and CDR2 YFSETQ. The CDR3, as DNA: TGCGCCAGCAGCTTGGCCAAGGTGCAGGGGGCGCGGGGGACCCAGTACTTC. This gives the protein CASSLAKVQGARGTQYF. Based on the CDR3 plus reference TRBV5-1 and TRBJ2-5, the full variable domain is KAGVTQTPRYLIKTRGQQVTLSCSPISGHRSVSWYQQTPGQGLQFLFEYFSETQRNKGNFPGRFSGRQFSNSRSEMNVSTLELGDSALYLCASSLAKVQGARGTQYFGPGTRLLVL.

The sample holds one count of this clone. This chain joins TRBV5-1 and TRBJ1-3, with 7 bases identical to TRBD1. In germline, CDR1 is SGHRS, CDR2 YFSETQ. CDR3 length: 19 amino acids. V shed 0 bases and J 0 bases; nucleotides not matched to a gene: 12. This chain's CDR3 is CASSLGSPGPGGSGNTIYF. The CDR3, as DNA: TGCGCCAGCAGCTTGGGGTCGCCTGGACCAGGGGGCTCTGGAAACACCATATATTTT.

This sequence joins TRBV5-4 and TRBJ2-3; 7 bases match TRBD1. With V trimmed by 4 bases and J by 2 bases, 7 bases remained unmatched. The CDR3 runs to 15 residues. The germline V gene has CDR1 SGHNT and CDR2 YYREEE (reference sequence). CDR3 in DNA: TGTGCCAGCAGCCCTCCGGACAGGTACACAGATACGCAGTATTTT. It codes for CASSPPDRYTDTQYF.

The V and J genes are TRBV18 and TRBJ2-7; perhaps TRBD2 as D (5 bases). The CDR3 contains 14 residues. The germline V and J ends were trimmed by 0 bases and 6 bases, with 12 bases remaining between them. Germline V lookup: CDR1 KGHSH, CDR2 LQKENI. CDR3: CASSPPVRESEQYF. The CDR3 DNA is TGTGCCAGCTCACCACCGGTGAGGGAGTCCGAGCAGTACTTC.

The chain joins TRBV2 to TRBJ1-6; TRBD1 matches at 7 bases. Germline V gene data show CDR1 as SNHLY and CDR2 as FYNNEI. This CDR3 is 15 amino acids long. With V trimmed by 0 bases and J by 7 bases, 3 bases remained unmatched. The CDR3 spells CASSEATGRNSPLHF. As DNA, the CDR3 is TGTGCCAGCAGTGAAGCGACAGGGAGGAATTCACCCCTCCACTTT.

The J gene is TRBJ1-2, the V gene TRBV7-2; D is ambiguous. Trimming shortened V by 0 bases and J by 13 bases, and 21 bases separated the two germline ends. Per the germline V gene, CDR1 is SGHTA and CDR2 is FQGNSA. This CDR3 region has 15 residues. CDR3 in amino acids: CASSLAEETPRVGTF. The CDR3 DNA sequence: TGTGCCAGCAGCTTAGCGGAGGAAACCCCAAGGGTAGGCACCTTC.

The J gene is TRBJ1-2, the V gene TRBV6-5; TRBD1 is a possible D gene (5 bases). The germline V and J ends were trimmed by 6 bases and 2 bases, with 16 bases remaining between them. Germline V gene data show CDR1 as MNHEY and CDR2 as SVGAGI. This CDR3 has 15 amino acids. The CDR3 sequence: CASSKFLGPNYGYTF. The CDR3 DNA sequence: TGTGCCAGCAGCAAGTTCTTGGGACCGAACTATGGCTACACCTTC.

The chain combines TRBV11-1 with TRBJ2-5; D is possibly TRBD1 or TRBD2 (6 bases each). Between the trimmed V and J ends, which lost 5 bases and 2 bases, there was a span of 18 bases. The CDR3 loop spans 16 amino acids. The V gene's germline CDR1 is SGHAT and CDR2 FQDESV (reference sequence). The CDR3 here is CASSKRGAVVQETQYF. In nucleotides, the CDR3 is TGTGCCAGCAGCAAAAGGGGGGCGGTGGTACAAGAGACCCAGTACTTC.

The chain carries TRBV2 and TRBJ2-3; the match to TRBD2 covers 15 bases. Germline loops: CDR1 SNHLY, CDR2 FYNNEI. With V trimmed by 6 bases and J by 5 bases, 3 bases remained unmatched. The CDR3 consists of 15 residues. The CDR3 DNA follows: TGTGCCAGCAGGTGGACTAGCGGGGGGGAAGATACGCAGTATTTT. Protein product: CASRWTSGGEDTQYF.

This clone was seen once. The chain is built from TRBV29-1 and TRBJ1-1; 7 nucleotides line up with TRBD1. Germline CDR1 SQVTM, CDR2 ANQGSEA. V shed 4 bases and J 6 bases; nucleotides not matched to a gene: 8. The CDR3 loop spans 13 amino acids. DNA for the CDR3: TGCAGCGTTGTTGGGCCCAGGGGGGCTGAAGCTTTCTTT. Its translation: CSVVGPRGAEAFF. The entire variable domain, with the rest obtained from reference TRBV29-1 and TRBJ1-1, is as follows: SAVISQKPSRDICQRGTSLTIQCQVDSQVTMMFWYRQQPGQSLTLIATANQGSEATYESGFVIDKFPISRPNLTFSTLTVSNMSPEDSSIYLCSVVGPRGAEAFFGQGTRLTVV.

This chain connects TRBV7-2 to TRBJ2-7; no definite D call. The CDR3 has 14 amino acids. V lost 4 bases and J 4 bases, leaving 14 bases between the germline ends. Per germline, CDR1 SGHTA and CDR2 FQGNSA. In nucleotides, the CDR3 is TGTGCCAGCAGCTCCCCCCTGGACGGATACGAGCAGTACTTC. It codes for CASSSPLDGYEQYF.

J is TRBJ1-5 and V is TRBV10-3, with D maybe TRBD1 (6 bases). V lost 0 bases to trimming and J lost 4 bases, with 13 bases between them. Looked up from germline, CDR1 is ENHRY and CDR2 is SYGVKD. The CDR3 has 16 amino acids. The CDR3 spells CAISESPPQGNQPQHF. In DNA form, the CDR3 reads TGTGCCATCAGTGAGTCTCCCCCCCAGGGGAATCAGCCCCAGCATTTT.

Written as DNA, the CDR3 is TGTGCCAGCAGCCAACAGGACAGATCAACTAATGAAAAACTGTTTTTT. Encoded protein: CASSQQDRSTNEKLFF. V is TRBV5-8 and J is TRBJ1-4; D is possibly TRBD1 (6 bases). This CDR3 region has 16 residues. Germline-derived CDR1 and CDR2 are SGHTS and YDEGEE. V gave up 4 bases and J gave up 0 bases, with 13 bases separating them.